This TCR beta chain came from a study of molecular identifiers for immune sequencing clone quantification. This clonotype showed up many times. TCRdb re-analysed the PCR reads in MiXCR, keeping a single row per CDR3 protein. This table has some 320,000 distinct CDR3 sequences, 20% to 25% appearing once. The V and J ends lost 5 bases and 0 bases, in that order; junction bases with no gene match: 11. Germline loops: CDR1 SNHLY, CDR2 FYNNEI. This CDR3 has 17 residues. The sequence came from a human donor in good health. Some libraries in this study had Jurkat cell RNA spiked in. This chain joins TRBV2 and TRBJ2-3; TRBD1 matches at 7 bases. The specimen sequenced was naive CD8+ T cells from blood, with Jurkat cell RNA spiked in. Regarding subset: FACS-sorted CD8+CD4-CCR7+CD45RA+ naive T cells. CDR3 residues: CASSKKPDRPSTDTQYF. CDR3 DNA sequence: TGTGCCAGCAGTAAGAAACCGGACAGGCCTAGCACAGATACGCAGTATTTT.